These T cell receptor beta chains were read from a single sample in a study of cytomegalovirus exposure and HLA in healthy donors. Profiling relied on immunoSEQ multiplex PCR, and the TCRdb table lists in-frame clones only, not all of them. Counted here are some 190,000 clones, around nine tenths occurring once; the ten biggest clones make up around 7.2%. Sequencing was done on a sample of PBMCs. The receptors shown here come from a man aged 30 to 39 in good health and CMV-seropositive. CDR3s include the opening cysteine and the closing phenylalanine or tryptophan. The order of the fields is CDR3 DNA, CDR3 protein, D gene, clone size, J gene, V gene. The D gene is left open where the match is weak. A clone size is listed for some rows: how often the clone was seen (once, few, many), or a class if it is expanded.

CDR3nt: TGTGCCAGCAGGACAGCGGGAAATGAGCAGTTCTTC
CDR3aa: CASRTAGNEQFF
d_gene: TRBD2
abundance: .
j_gene: TRBJ2-1
v_gene: TRBV27

CDR3nt: TGTGCCAGCAGCTTGGTAGGGCTGAGGACTGAAGCTTTCTTT
CDR3aa: CASSLVGLRTEAFF
d_gene: .
abundance: .
j_gene: TRBJ1-1
v_gene: TRBV5-6

CDR3nt: TGCGCCAGCAGCTTTAGACAGGGGGGCCAAGAGACCCAGTACTTC
CDR3aa: CASSFRQGGQETQYF
d_gene: TRBD1
abundance: .
j_gene: TRBJ2-5
v_gene: TRBV4-1

CDR3nt: TGTGCCAGCAGCCTCCAATGGGGCTCTGGAAACACCATATATTTT
CDR3aa: CASSLQWGSGNTIYF
d_gene: .
abundance: .
j_gene: TRBJ1-3
v_gene: TRBV28

CDR3nt: TGTGCCAGCAGCTGGGACCGGGACTATACGCAGTATTTT
CDR3aa: CASSWDRDYTQYF
d_gene: .
abundance: .
j_gene: TRBJ2-3
v_gene: TRBV5-6

CDR3nt: TGCGCCAGCGCCACAGGGGGTGGAATGCGGAACACTGAAGCTTTCTTT
CDR3aa: CASATGGGMRNTEAFF
d_gene: TRBD1
abundance: .
j_gene: TRBJ1-1
v_gene: TRBV4-1

CDR3nt: TGTGCCAGCGCGAAGGGAGGAGGTTACCAAGAGACCCAGTACTTC
CDR3aa: CASAKGGGYQETQYF
d_gene: .
abundance: .
j_gene: TRBJ2-5
v_gene: TRBV6-5

CDR3nt: TGTGCCAGCAGCTTTCCCCTGCGAGGCGGAGACACCATATATTTT
CDR3aa: CASSFPLRGGDTIYF
d_gene: .
abundance: .
j_gene: TRBJ1-3
v_gene: TRBV7-9

CDR3nt: TGTGCCTGGAGTTTAGGGGCATATGGAAACACCATATATTTT
CDR3aa: CAWSLGAYGNTIYF
d_gene: .
abundance: .
j_gene: TRBJ1-3
v_gene: TRBV30

CDR3nt: TGCGCCAGCAGCTTGGAGGATAGTCCCTACGAGCAGTACTTC
CDR3aa: CASSLEDSPYEQYF
d_gene: .
abundance: .
j_gene: TRBJ2-7
v_gene: TRBV5-1

CDR3nt: TGTGCCAGCAACTGGGACAGGGGGGGCTACACCTTC
CDR3aa: CASNWDRGGYTF
d_gene: TRBD1
abundance: .
j_gene: TRBJ1-2
v_gene: TRBV6-1

CDR3nt: TGTGCCAGCAGCGTCCGGGGGGGAAACACTGAAGCTTTCTTT
CDR3aa: CASSVRGGNTEAFF
d_gene: .
abundance: .
j_gene: TRBJ1-1
v_gene: TRBV2

CDR3nt: TGCGCCAGCAGCTCATCTCGACCGACTCAAGAGACCCAGTACTTC
CDR3aa: CASSSSRPTQETQYF
d_gene: .
abundance: .
j_gene: TRBJ2-5
v_gene: TRBV5-1

CDR3nt: TGTGCCTGGGACTGGACAGGGGCTGGAGATACGCAGTATTTT
CDR3aa: CAWDWTGAGDTQYF
d_gene: TRBD1
abundance: .
j_gene: TRBJ2-3
v_gene: TRBV30

CDR3nt: TGTGCCAGCAGTTTGGGACAGTGGACACCCTGCTACTTC
CDR3aa: CASSLGQWTPCYF
d_gene: TRBD1
abundance: .
j_gene: TRBJ2-4
v_gene: TRBV28

CDR3nt: TGCGCCAGCAGCCTTCACCCCGGTGGAACTGAAGCTTTCTTT
CDR3aa: CASSLHPGGTEAFF
d_gene: .
abundance: once
j_gene: TRBJ1-1
v_gene: TRBV4-1

CDR3nt: TGTGCCAGTACCACGGGATGGCGGGGACAGAACAATGAAAAACTGTTTTTT
CDR3aa: CASTTGWRGQNNEKLFF
d_gene: TRBD1
abundance: .
j_gene: TRBJ1-4
v_gene: TRBV19

CDR3nt: TGTGCCAGTAGTATCGGGACAGGGAGATTATACGAGCAGTACTTC
CDR3aa: CASSIGTGRLYEQYF
d_gene: TRBD1
abundance: .
j_gene: TRBJ2-7
v_gene: TRBV19

CDR3nt: TGTGCCACCAAAATGGAGGGAGGAATGACCGGGGAGCTGTTTTTT
CDR3aa: CATKMEGGMTGELFF
d_gene: .
abundance: .
j_gene: TRBJ2-2
v_gene: TRBV6-4

CDR3nt: TGCAGCGTTATGAGGCCCGGGACAGGGTGGGGACGGGCCAAAAACATTCAGTACTTC
CDR3aa: CSVMRPGTGWGRAKNIQYF
d_gene: TRBD1
abundance: .
j_gene: TRBJ2-4
v_gene: TRBV29-1

CDR3nt: TGCGCCAGCAGCTTGAGCACCGCCGGGGGAGATACGCAGTATTTT
CDR3aa: CASSLSTAGGDTQYF
d_gene: .
abundance: .
j_gene: TRBJ2-3
v_gene: TRBV5-1

CDR3nt: TGTGCCATTTTCCAAACGGGTTCCACAGATACGCAGTATTTT
CDR3aa: CAIFQTGSTDTQYF
d_gene: .
abundance: .
j_gene: TRBJ2-3
v_gene: TRBV28

CDR3nt: TGTGCCAGCAGCGACGGACTAAAGGGGGGTAGGGAGCAGTACTTC
CDR3aa: CASSDGLKGGREQYF
d_gene: .
abundance: .
j_gene: TRBJ2-7
v_gene: TRBV2

CDR3nt: TGTGCCAGCAGCCCGGACTCAGGAGGCAATCAGCCCCAGCATTTT
CDR3aa: CASSPDSGGNQPQHF
d_gene: .
abundance: once
j_gene: TRBJ1-5
v_gene: TRBV7-2

CDR3nt: TGTGCCAGCAGCCTGACTCCACCAGGCACCTACAATGAGCAGTTCTTC
CDR3aa: CASSLTPPGTYNEQFF
d_gene: .
abundance: .
j_gene: TRBJ2-1
v_gene: TRBV7-2

CDR3nt: TGTGCCAGCAGTTACGCAACAGGGATTTTGGCCTACGAGCAGTACTTC
CDR3aa: CASSYATGILAYEQYF
d_gene: .
abundance: .
j_gene: TRBJ2-7
v_gene: TRBV6-5

CDR3nt: TGCGCCAGCAGCCCGAGGGTACTAGCGGGAGACGAGCAGTACTTC
CDR3aa: CASSPRVLAGDEQYF
d_gene: TRBD2
abundance: once
j_gene: TRBJ2-7
v_gene: TRBV4-1

CDR3nt: TGCGCCAGCAGCCAAGCCTCGGGGGGGACCACAGATACGCAGTATTTT
CDR3aa: CASSQASGGTTDTQYF
d_gene: TRBD2
abundance: .
j_gene: TRBJ2-3
v_gene: TRBV4-1

CDR3nt: TGTGCCAGCAGTTTAGGGGGTTTAGGCACTGAAGCTTTCTTT
CDR3aa: CASSLGGLGTEAFF
d_gene: .
abundance: .
j_gene: TRBJ1-1
v_gene: TRBV27

CDR3nt: TGTGCCAGCAGCCCTAAAAGGGGGCGTTATGCCTTGGACACTGAAGCTTTCTTT
CDR3aa: CASSPKRGRYALDTEAFF
d_gene: TRBD1
abundance: .
j_gene: TRBJ1-1
v_gene: TRBV14

CDR3nt: TGTGCCAGCAGTTATTGGGACCTAGCGGATAGCACAGATACGCAGTATTTT
CDR3aa: CASSYWDLADSTDTQYF
d_gene: TRBD2
abundance: .
j_gene: TRBJ2-3
v_gene: TRBV28

CDR3nt: TGTGCCAGCAGCTTCGGACAGGGAGGCACAGATACGCAGTATTTT
CDR3aa: CASSFGQGGTDTQYF
d_gene: TRBD1
abundance: .
j_gene: TRBJ2-3
v_gene: TRBV11-1

CDR3nt: TGTGCCAGCAGTCCCGCGAGTTTTCGAGAGACCCAGTACTTC
CDR3aa: CASSPASFRETQYF
d_gene: .
abundance: few
j_gene: TRBJ2-5
v_gene: TRBV11-2

CDR3nt: TGTGCCAGCAGCCCTCTCTACGAGCAGTACTTC
CDR3aa: CASSPLYEQYF
d_gene: .
abundance: once
j_gene: TRBJ2-7
v_gene: TRBV9

CDR3nt: TGTGCCAGCTCACCACCGGAGGCGGGAGGCTCCTACGAGCAGTACTTC
CDR3aa: CASSPPEAGGSYEQYF
d_gene: TRBD2
abundance: .
j_gene: TRBJ2-7
v_gene: TRBV18

CDR3nt: TGCGCCAGCAGCTTAACCGGGGGGGCGGAGCAGCCCCAGCATTTT
CDR3aa: CASSLTGGAEQPQHF
d_gene: .
abundance: .
j_gene: TRBJ1-5
v_gene: TRBV4-1

CDR3nt: TGTGCCAGCAGCTTAGCCGGGCCTAATAATTCACCCCTCCACTTT
CDR3aa: CASSLAGPNNSPLHF
d_gene: .
abundance: once
j_gene: TRBJ1-6
v_gene: TRBV7-9

CDR3nt: TGTGCCAGCAGTCGAAGGGCGGAGGGCACAGATACGCAGTATTTT
CDR3aa: CASSRRAEGTDTQYF
d_gene: .
abundance: .
j_gene: TRBJ2-3
v_gene: TRBV6-1

CDR3nt: TGTGCCAGCAGTTACTCCACCGTGACCCCAGATACGCAGTATTTT
CDR3aa: CASSYSTVTPDTQYF
d_gene: .
abundance: .
j_gene: TRBJ2-3
v_gene: TRBV6-5